This TCR beta chain was sequenced during a study of HIV-infected patients and healthy controls (dated by TCRdb to 2013 to 2016). As for the study more broadly: CD4 counts were modestly but significantly increased in 14 of 16 patients after three months of therapy, but they remained below normal ranges. CD8 counts showed no consistent shift during early therapy, whereas the CD4:CD8 ratio rose slightly. An undetectable viral load was attained by 11 of 16 patients by the second bleed and by all patients after a further year of therapy. Patients lacked overall T-cell lymphocytopenia, and total CDR3 counts per chain did not differ significantly from controls. The study asked whether deep sequencing of the TCR repertoire from small blood samples of HIV patients could detect immune perturbation and reconstitution.

This clonotype was observed many times. No antigen is known for it. Base-call qualities are not available, and no considerably larger clone is one nucleotide away. CDR1 and CDR2 (LGHNT, FRNRAP) derive from the germline V gene. The CDR3 has 18 amino acids, counting the end cysteine and phenylalanine. Left in the record is the CDR3 DNA by itself, 54 bases read in frame from the first base. V and J are trimmed by 2 bases and 0 bases, and the gene matches miss 9 bases of the junction. The study at large found these results: Alpha-chain CDR3s from MAIT cells appeared at high frequency in healthy controls but were severely depleted in HIV+ repertoires. Eight alpha and eight beta V genes showed significantly different mean usage between HIV-infected patients and controls. More CDR3s were shared between individuals among healthy controls than among HIV+ patients, as measured by Jaccard index and by the count of highly shared sequences. Rare events from HIV-infected data received too much weight under size-matching, and comparisons were complicated by unequal numbers of distinct sequences between patients and controls. HIV-associated CDR3s exhibited a significant reduction in frequency during therapy, whereas CMV-associated CDR3s exhibited no significant change, although the majority increased in frequency. Healthy control repertoires showed roughly threefold more distinct CDR3s and higher Shannon diversity than untreated HIV+ repertoires. Oligoclonality may be reflected in the significantly higher mean Gini indices of HIV-infected repertoires compared with controls. The observed differences in diversity could not be explained by the slight differences in age and sex profiles between the study cohorts. The apparent post-therapy recovery of the Gini index in HIV-infected patients was not reproduced in size-matched repertoire data. HLA typing of donors was not performed in the study. Pairing of alpha and beta chains was not determined in the samples. A major limit on how widely the findings apply, in the view of the authors, was that only sixteen HIV-infected individuals were processed. Sequencing depth was restricted by the use of whole blood, which also prevented the dynamics of distinct T-cell subpopulations from being separated.

Since whole blood was used without any cell fractionation, the repertoire reflected all peripheral T cells in unsorted form. A 2.5 ml sample of peripheral blood was drawn into Tempus tubes for RNA extraction. HIV-infected adults not yet given antiretroviral therapy and scheduled to start treatment were recruited, and the first sixteen eligible patients underwent processing. Enrollment excluded patients who had febrile or AIDS-related illness, tumors, hepatitis B or C coinfection, immunomodulatory therapy, recent vaccination or treatment interruptions. Residual genomic DNA was removed with the TURBO-DNase kit and globin mRNA was depleted with GLOBINclear. Pretreatment blood was drawn from HIV-infected patients immediately prior to the initiation of antiretroviral therapy. 500 to 600 ng RNA was reverse transcribed with SuperScript III using primers against the alpha and beta constant regions. Separate alpha and beta chain libraries were made by chain-specific third strand synthesis with multiplexing indices. The protocol used a single primer pair to amplify all rearrangements within a chain, which avoided primer bias, and attached molecular barcodes to each cDNA molecule. T4 RNA Ligase 1 joined purified cDNA to a 5' RACE adapter that carried a random hexamer and the SP2 sequencing primer site. With slow temperature ramps used to favor optimal annealing, second strand synthesis was primed from the SP2 site with Phusion polymerase. Two random hexamer sequences, both added before amplification and joined together, made up the 12-nucleotide barcode of each molecule. A brief initial PCR introduced P5 and P7 adapter elements together with a second index, and a roughly 23-cycle amplification PCR using P5s and P7 primers was subsequently performed. A total of 25 to 30 PCR cycles were applied to the libraries, which were quantified on a Qubit, sized on a Bioanalyzer, and diluted to roughly 4 nM. Sequencing of the normalized libraries was done on an Illumina MiSeq using 2 x 250 paired-end kits. MinElute columns were the means by which the reverse transcription reactions were cleaned up, and the reactions were eluted into 10 ul Tris-Cl. Adapter ligations were incubated for 23 hours at 16 degrees C and subsequently purified with AMPure XP beads at a 1:1 ratio. The study's own analysis went as follows. Demultiplexed FASTQ files were processed with a modified Decombinator that output V, J, insert and barcode information. Sequences sharing a barcode but differing from the dominant sequence were discarded as errors, and barcodes clustered at Levenshtein distance 3 were counted to estimate original cDNA molecules. Downstream analyses used R packages ineq, vegan, igraph and RCytoscape, with IMGT nomenclature and CDR3 definitions. The authors computed V gene usage over distinct sequences and counted each TCR a single time to avoid skew from clonal expansion. Whenever two unique CDR3 amino acid sequences within a donor differed by a single Levenshtein edit, similarity networks linked them. In the repertoires, a search was made for a compiled set of published HIV-specific CDR3s (92 alpha, some 700 beta) and CMV-specific CDR3s (around 13 alpha, 240 or so beta). Random subsampling to size-matched repertoires demonstrated that the decreased diversity in patients did not result from their lower sequence numbers. The public reads were quality trimmed at Q25 with fastp and then assembled into clones with MiXCR by TCRdb, keeping productive beta chains. Every entry covers one CDR3 protein and lists the most common genes and DNA from its rows. TCRdb's processing, not the authors' own work, is the source of the V and J calls. The sample has over 9,000 distinct CDR3 sequences on record, 8% of them singletons. Of the sample, 34% is held by the ten largest clones.

This TCR derives from an adult with HIV infection. The donor label of this sample is uncertain. The rearrangement combines TRBV12-5 with TRBJ2-5; 10 middle bases align to TRBD2. The material was blood, obtained before antiretroviral therapy. The CDR3 region has the sequence CASGLPSGGLLNQETQYF. The DNA reads as follows: TGTGCTAGTGGTTTGCCTAGCGGGGGCCTGCTTAACCAAGAGACCCAGTACTTC.